This TCR beta chain was profiled in a study of T cell changes during pregnancy in multiple sclerosis. Germline loops: CDR1 GTSNPN, CDR2 SVGIG (reference sequence). Unmatched junction bases numbered 8, after V lost 1 base and J lost 4 bases. This CDR3 spans 15 amino acids. Here immunoSEQ multiplex PCR was the method, and the copy in TCRdb shows in-frame clones only, minus some. Among about 59,000 clones listed, about 94% were seen once. This clonotype originated in a female donor with multiple sclerosis, enrolled in a pregnancy study. This chain joins TRBV30 and TRBJ1-2; 8 bases are shared with TRBD1. The material sequenced was CD8+ T cells from peripheral blood mononuclear cells, taken after pregnancy. CDR3 nucleotides: TGTGCCTGGAGTGCCCTGACAGGGGATTCCTATGGCTACACCTTC. Translated: CAWSALTGDSYGYTF.